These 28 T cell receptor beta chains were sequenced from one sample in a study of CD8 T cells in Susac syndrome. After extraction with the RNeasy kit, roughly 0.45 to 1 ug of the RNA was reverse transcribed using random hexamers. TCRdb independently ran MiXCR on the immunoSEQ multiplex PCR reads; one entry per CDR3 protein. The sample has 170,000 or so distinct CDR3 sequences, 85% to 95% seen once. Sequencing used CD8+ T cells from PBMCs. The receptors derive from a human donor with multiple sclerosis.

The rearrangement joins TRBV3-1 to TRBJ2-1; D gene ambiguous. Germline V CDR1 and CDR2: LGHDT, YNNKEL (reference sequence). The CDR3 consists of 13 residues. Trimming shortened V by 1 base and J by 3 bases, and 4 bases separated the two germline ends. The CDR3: CASSQGIYNEQFF. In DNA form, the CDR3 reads TGTGCCAGCAGCCAAGGGATCTACAATGAGCAGTTCTTC.

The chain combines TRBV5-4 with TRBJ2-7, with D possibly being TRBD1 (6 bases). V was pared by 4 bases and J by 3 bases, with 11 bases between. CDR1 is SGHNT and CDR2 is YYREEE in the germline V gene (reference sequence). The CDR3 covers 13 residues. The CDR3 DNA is TGTGCCAGCAGCCCACAAGGGGGCTACGAGCAGTACTTC. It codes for CASSPQGGYEQYF.

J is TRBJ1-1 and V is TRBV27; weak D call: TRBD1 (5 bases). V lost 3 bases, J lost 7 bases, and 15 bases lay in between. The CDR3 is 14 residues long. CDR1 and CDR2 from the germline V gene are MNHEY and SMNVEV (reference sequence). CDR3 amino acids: CASSFGGVGVEAFF. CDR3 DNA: TGTGCCAGCAGTTTCGGTGGAGTAGGGGTTGAAGCTTTCTTT.

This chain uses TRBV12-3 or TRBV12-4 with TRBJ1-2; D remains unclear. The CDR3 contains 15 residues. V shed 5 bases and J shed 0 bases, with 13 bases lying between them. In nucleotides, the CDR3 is TGTGCCAGCAGTCAATTTCGGACCGCTAACTATGGCTACACCTTC. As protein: CASSQFRTANYGYTF.

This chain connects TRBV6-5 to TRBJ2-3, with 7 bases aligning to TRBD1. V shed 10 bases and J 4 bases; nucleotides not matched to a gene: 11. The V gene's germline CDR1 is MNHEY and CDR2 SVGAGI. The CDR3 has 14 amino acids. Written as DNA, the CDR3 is TGTGCCACCCTGGCCACAGGGGCGGCAGATACGCAGTATTTT. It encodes CATLATGAADTQYF.

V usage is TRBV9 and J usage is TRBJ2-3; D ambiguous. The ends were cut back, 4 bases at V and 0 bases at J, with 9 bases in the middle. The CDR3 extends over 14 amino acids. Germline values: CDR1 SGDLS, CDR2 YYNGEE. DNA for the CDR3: TGTGCCAGCAGCCTCTGGCGGAGCACAGATACGCAGTATTTT. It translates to CASSLWRSTDTQYF.

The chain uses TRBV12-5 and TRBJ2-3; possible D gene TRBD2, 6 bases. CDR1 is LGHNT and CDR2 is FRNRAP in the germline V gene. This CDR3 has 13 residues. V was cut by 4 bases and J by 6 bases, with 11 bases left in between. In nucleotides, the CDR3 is TGTGCTAGTGGTTCCGGGGGAGCGGATACGCAGTATTTT. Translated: CASGSGGADTQYF.

The CDR3 nucleotides read TGTGCCAGCAGTTTCGGGACAGGGGCTGGGTACGAGCAGTACTTC. Protein: CASSFGTGAGYEQYF. The V and J genes are TRBV27 and TRBJ2-7, with 10 bases aligning to TRBD1. This CDR3 has 15 amino acids. The V and J ends lost 3 bases and 4 bases, in that order; junction bases with no gene match: 6. Germline CDR1 is MNHEY and CDR2 is SMNVEV (reference sequence).

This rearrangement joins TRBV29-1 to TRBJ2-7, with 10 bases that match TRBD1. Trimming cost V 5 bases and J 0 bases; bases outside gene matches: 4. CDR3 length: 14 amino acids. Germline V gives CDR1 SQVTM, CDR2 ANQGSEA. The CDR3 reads CSVLTGGYSYEQYF. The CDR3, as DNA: TGCAGCGTTTTGACAGGGGGCTACTCCTACGAGCAGTACTTC.

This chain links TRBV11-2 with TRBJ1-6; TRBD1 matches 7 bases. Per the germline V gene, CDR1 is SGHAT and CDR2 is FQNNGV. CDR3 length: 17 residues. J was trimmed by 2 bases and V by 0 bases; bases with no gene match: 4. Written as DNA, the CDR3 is TGTGCCAGCAGCTTAGATACAGGGGAGGCCTATAATTCACCCCTCCACTTT. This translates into CASSLDTGEAYNSPLHF. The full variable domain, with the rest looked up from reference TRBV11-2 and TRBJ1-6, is EAGVAQSPRYKIIEKRQSVAFWCNPISGHATLYWYQQILGQGPKLLIQFQNNGVVDDSQLPKDRFSAERLKGVDSTLKIQPAKLEDSAVYLCASSLDTGEAYNSPLHFGNGTRLTVT.

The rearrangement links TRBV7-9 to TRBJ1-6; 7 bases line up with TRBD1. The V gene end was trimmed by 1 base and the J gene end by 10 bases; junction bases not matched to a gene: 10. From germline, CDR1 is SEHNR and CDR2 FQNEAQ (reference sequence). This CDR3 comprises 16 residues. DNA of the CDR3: TGTGCCAGCAGCTTAGAGGGGGCTGGGGATCAATCACCCCTCCACTTT. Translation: CASSLEGAGDQSPLHF.

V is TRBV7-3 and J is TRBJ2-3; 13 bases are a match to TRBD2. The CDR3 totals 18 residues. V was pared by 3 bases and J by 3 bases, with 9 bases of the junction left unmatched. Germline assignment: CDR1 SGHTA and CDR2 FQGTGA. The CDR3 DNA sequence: TGTGCCAGCAGCTTGGTCGGGACTAGCGGGATGGGGACAGATACGCAGTATTTT. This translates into CASSLVGTSGMGTDTQYF.

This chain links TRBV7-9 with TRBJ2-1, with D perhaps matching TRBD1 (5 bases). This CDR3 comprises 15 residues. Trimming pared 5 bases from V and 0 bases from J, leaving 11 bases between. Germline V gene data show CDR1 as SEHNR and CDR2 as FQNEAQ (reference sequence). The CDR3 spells CASSPRQSSYNEQFF. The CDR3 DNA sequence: TGTGCCAGCAGCCCGAGACAGAGCTCCTACAATGAGCAGTTCTTC.

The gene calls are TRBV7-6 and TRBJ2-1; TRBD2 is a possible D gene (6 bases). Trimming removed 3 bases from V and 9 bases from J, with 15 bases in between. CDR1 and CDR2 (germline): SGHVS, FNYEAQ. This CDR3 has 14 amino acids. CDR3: CASSFRLGQGEQFF. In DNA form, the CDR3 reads TGTGCCAGCAGCTTTCGACTAGGCCAGGGTGAGCAGTTCTTC.

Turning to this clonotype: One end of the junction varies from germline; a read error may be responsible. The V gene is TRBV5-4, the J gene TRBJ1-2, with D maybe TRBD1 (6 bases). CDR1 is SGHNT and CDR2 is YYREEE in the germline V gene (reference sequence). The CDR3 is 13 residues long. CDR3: CASSGGGPGGYTF. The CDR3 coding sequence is TGTGCTAGCAGCGGTGGGGGGCCAGGTGGCTACACCTTC. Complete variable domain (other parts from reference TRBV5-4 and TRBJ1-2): ETGVTQSPTHLIKTRGQQVTLRCSSQSGHNTVSWYQQALGQGPQFIFQYYREEENGRGNFPPRFSGLQFPNYSSELNVNALELDDSALYLCASSGGGPGGYTFGSGTRLTVV.

CDR3 sequence: CASSFTGRPDTQYF. Here the CDR3 DNA reads TGTGCCAGCAGTTTCACAGGTCGTCCGGATACGCAGTATTTT. The gene calls are TRBV27 and TRBJ2-3; D might be TRBD1 (5 bases). This CDR3 is 14 amino acids long. Trimming removed 3 bases at V and 6 bases at J, with 13 bases between. Germline values: CDR1 MNHEY, CDR2 SMNVEV (reference sequence).

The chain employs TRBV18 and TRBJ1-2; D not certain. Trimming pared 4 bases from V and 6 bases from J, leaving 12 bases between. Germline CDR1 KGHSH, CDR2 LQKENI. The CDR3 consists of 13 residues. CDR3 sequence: CASSLVPEDGYTF. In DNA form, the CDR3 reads TGTGCCAGCTCACTTGTCCCGGAAGATGGCTACACCTTC.

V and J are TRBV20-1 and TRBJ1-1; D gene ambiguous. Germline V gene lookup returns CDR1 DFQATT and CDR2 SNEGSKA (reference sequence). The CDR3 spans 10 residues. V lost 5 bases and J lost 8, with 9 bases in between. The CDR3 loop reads CSAGSLEAFF. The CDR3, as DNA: TGCAGTGCTGGCTCTCTGGAAGCTTTCTTT.

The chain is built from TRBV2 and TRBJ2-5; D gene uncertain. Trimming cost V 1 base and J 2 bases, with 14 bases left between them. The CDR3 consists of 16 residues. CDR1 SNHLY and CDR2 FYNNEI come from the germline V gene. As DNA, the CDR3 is TGTGCCAGCAGTGAAGGGCGACTCCTGCTACAAGAGACCCAGTACTTC. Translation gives CASSEGRLLLQETQYF. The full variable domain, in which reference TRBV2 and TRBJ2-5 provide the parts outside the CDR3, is EPEVTQTPSHQVTQMGQEVILRCVPISNHLYFYWYRQILGQKVEFLVSFYNNEISEKSEIFDDQFSVERPDGSNFTLKIRSTKLEDSAMYFCASSEGRLLLQETQYFGPGTRLLVL.

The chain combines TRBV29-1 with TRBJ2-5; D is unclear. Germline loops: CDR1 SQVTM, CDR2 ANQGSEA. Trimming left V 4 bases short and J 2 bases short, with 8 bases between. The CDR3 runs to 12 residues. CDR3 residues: CSVAGLQETQYF. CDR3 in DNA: TGCAGCGTTGCGGGCCTTCAAGAGACCCAGTACTTC.

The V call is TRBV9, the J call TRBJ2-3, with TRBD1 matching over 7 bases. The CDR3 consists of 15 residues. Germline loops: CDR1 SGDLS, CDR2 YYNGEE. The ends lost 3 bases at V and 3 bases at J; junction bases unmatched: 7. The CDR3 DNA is TGTGCCAGCAGCGGACAGGGAATTGGAACAGATACGCAGTATTTT. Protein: CASSGQGIGTDTQYF.

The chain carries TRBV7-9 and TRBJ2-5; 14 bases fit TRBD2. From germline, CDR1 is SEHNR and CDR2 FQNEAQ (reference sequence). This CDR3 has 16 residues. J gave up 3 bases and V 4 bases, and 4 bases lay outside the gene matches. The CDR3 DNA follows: TGTGCCAGCAGCTCCTCGGGACTAGCGGGAGAAGAGACCCAGTACTTC. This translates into CASSSSGLAGEETQYF.

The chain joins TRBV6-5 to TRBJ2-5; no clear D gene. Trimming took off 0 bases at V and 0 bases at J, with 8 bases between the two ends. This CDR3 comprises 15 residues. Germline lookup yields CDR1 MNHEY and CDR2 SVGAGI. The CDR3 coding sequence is TGTGCCAGCAGTTACTCGTTCAGCGACCAAGAGACCCAGTACTTC. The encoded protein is CASSYSFSDQETQYF.

The CDR3 DNA sequence: TGTGCCAGCAGCTACACAGGGGGCAGATTCCCAGATACGCAGTATTTT. It translates to CASSYTGGRFPDTQYF. The rearrangement joins TRBV7-9 to TRBJ2-3, with 9 bases aligning to TRBD1. J gave up 4 bases and V 4 bases, and 9 bases lay outside the gene matches. Germline CDR1 reads SEHNR; CDR2 reads FQNEAQ (reference sequence). The CDR3 spans 16 residues.

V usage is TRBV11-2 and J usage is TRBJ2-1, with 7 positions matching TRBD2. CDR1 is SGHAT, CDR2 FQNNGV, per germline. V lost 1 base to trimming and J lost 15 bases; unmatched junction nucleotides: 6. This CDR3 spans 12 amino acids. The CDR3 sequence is CASSLGRETGFF. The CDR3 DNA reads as TGTGCCAGCAGCTTAGGGCGGGAGACCGGGTTCTTC.

The CDR3: CASSQGGQGAYNEQFF. CDR3 sequence (DNA): TGCGCCAGCAGCCAAGGAGGACAGGGGGCTTACAATGAGCAGTTCTTC. V and J are TRBV4-1 and TRBJ2-1; TRBD1 agrees at 11 bases. The CDR3 is 16 residues long. Germline trimming cut 1 base from V and 4 bases from J; bases unmatched to any gene: 3. Germline values: CDR1 MGHRA, CDR2 YSYEKL.

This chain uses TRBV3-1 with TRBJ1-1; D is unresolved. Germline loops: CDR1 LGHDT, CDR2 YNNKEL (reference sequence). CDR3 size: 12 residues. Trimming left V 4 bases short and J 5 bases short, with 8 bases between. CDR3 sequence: CASSRSRTEAFF. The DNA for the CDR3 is TGTGCCAGCAGCCGGTCGCGAACTGAAGCTTTCTTT. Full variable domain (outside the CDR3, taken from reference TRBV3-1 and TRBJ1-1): DTAVSQTPKYLVTQMGNDKSIKCEQNLGHDTMYWYKQDSKKFLKIMFSYNNKELIINETVPNRFSPKSPDKAHLNLHINSLELGDSAVYFCASSRSRTEAFFGQGTRLTVV.

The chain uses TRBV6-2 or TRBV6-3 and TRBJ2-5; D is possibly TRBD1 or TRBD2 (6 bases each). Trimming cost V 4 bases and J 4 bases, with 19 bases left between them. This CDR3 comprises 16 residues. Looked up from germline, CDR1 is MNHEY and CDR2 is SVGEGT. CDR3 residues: CASSSHAGWGRETQYF. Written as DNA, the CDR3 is TGTGCCAGCAGTTCCCATGCGGGATGGGGGCGAGAGACCCAGTACTTC.